The 17 T cell receptor beta chains in this list originate from one sample, sequenced in a study of Graves' ophthalmopathy and Graves' hyperthyroidism. The sequenced template was RNA, covering the TCR beta CDR3 region. Amplification began with first-round RT-PCR using HTBI primers, then second-round multiplex PCR was performed. TCRdb re-analysed the multiplex PCR reads in MiXCR, keeping a single row per CDR3 protein. The table has about 390,000 distinct CDR3 sequences, about a sixth seen once. Specimen: peripheral blood. The receptors come from an adult woman with stable Graves' hyperthyroidism.

This clonotype was counted only a few times. This chain connects TRBV2 to TRBJ2-5, with D perhaps matching TRBD1 (5 bases). V lost 2 bases to trimming and J lost 3 bases, with 10 bases between them. This CDR3 is 14 amino acids long. Germline CDR1 and CDR2: SNHLY and FYNNEI. CDR3 residues: CASSESTAKETQYF. The CDR3 bases are TGTGCCAGCAGTGAATCGACAGCGAAAGAGACCCAGTACTTC.

A few counts support this clonotype. This rearrangement joins TRBV20-1 to TRBJ2-7; maybe TRBD1 (6 bases). V lost 3 bases and J 1 base, leaving 13 bases between the germline ends. Looked up from germline, CDR1 is DFQATT and CDR2 is SNEGSKA (reference sequence). The length of the CDR3 is 14 residues. CDR3 in amino acids: CSARIAGVSYEQYF. The CDR3 DNA reads TGCAGTGCTAGGATCGCAGGGGTATCCTACGAGCAGTACTTC.

This clonotype was recorded at least ten times. This chain uses TRBV6-1 with TRBJ1-2, with 9 bases fitting TRBD1. Germline-derived CDR1 and CDR2 are MNHNS and SASEGT. The CDR3 contains 15 residues. Germline trimming cut 2 bases from V and 4 bases from J; bases unmatched to any gene: 5. This CDR3 reads CASSELGTGPYGYTF. CDR3 DNA sequence: TGTGCCAGCAGTGAATTGGGGACAGGGCCCTATGGCTACACCTTC.

V usage is TRBV12-3 or TRBV12-4 and J usage is TRBJ1-6; D call uncertain. CDR3 length: 14 residues. The V and J ends lost 5 bases and 7 bases respectively, with 12 bases between them. As DNA, the CDR3 is TGTGCCAGCAGTCTAAAGGGTGGCAATTCACCCCTCCACTTT. This translates into CASSLKGGNSPLHF.

This clonotype was seen at least ten times. The rearrangement joins TRBV3-1 to TRBJ2-7; 14 nucleotides agree with TRBD2. J lost 4 bases, V lost 4 bases, and 3 bases had no gene match. From germline, CDR1 is LGHDT and CDR2 YNNKEL (reference sequence). This CDR3 spans 15 amino acids. CDR3 residues: CASSRGLAGGYEQYF. The CDR3 DNA follows: TGTGCCAGCAGCCGCGGACTAGCGGGAGGTTACGAGCAGTACTTC.

This clonotype was seen repeatedly, ten times or more. The V and J genes are TRBV6-2 or TRBV6-3 and TRBJ1-1; no firm D call. CDR3 size: 11 residues. V lost 3 bases, J lost 8 bases, and 7 bases lay in between. Looked up from germline, CDR1 is MNHEY and CDR2 is SVGEGT. CDR3 sequence reads: CASSYPQEAFF. The CDR3 nucleotides are TGTGCCAGCAGTTATCCTCAGGAAGCTTTCTTT.

This clonotype was picked up many times. The chain is built from TRBV19 and TRBJ1-2, with a weak D call TRBD1 (5 bases). Trimming cost V 5 bases and J 8 bases, with 18 bases left between them. CDR1 and CDR2 (germline): LNHDA, SQIVND (reference sequence). The CDR3 loop spans 14 amino acids. The CDR3 coding sequence is TGTGCCAGTAGTCCCCCACGGGGCCCGCTGGGCTACACCTTC. This gives the protein CASSPPRGPLGYTF.

This clonotype has ten or more counts. This rearrangement joins TRBV5-1 to TRBJ2-7; D is uncertain. This CDR3 region has 15 residues. Germline assignment: CDR1 SGHRS and CDR2 YFSETQ. V lost 6 bases to trimming and J lost 0 bases, with 16 bases between them. The CDR3 spells CASKLSPEISYEQYF. DNA for the CDR3: TGCGCCAGCAAACTTTCACCCGAGATCTCCTACGAGCAGTACTTC.

This clonotype was observed at least ten times. The CDR3 here is CASRWTGGGSPLHF. The CDR3 DNA is TGTGCCAGCCGGTGGACAGGGGGAGGTTCACCCCTCCACTTT. This rearrangement joins TRBV12-3 or TRBV12-4 to TRBJ1-6; 10 bases agree with TRBD1. This CDR3 region has 14 residues. The J segment lost 9 bases and the V segment lost 8 bases, leaving 7 bases of the junction unmatched.

This clonotype showed up just a few times. The chain couples TRBV4-1 to TRBJ2-2; D might be TRBD2 (6 bases). V was trimmed by 0 bases and J by 14 bases, leaving 10 bases between them. This CDR3 is built from 12 residues. Germline V CDR1 and CDR2: MGHRA, YSYEKL. CDR3: CASSQDAGILFF. CDR3 coding DNA: TGCGCCAGCAGCCAAGATGCGGGGATTCTGTTTTTT.

This clonotype came up many times. The chain combines TRBV7-3 with TRBJ2-2, with unresolved D. This CDR3 has 15 residues. Germline V CDR1 and CDR2: SGHTA, FQGTGA. The V end lost 0 bases, the J end lost 4 bases, and 9 bases lay between the germline ends. Written as DNA, the CDR3 is TGTGCCAGCAGCTTAACCTCGGCGAGCACCGGGGAGCTGTTTTTT. It specifies CASSLTSASTGELFF.

The chain has TRBV20-1 and TRBJ1-1, with D possibly matching TRBD1 (6 bases). Trimming removed 0 bases at V and 5 bases at J, with 13 bases between. Per germline, CDR1 DFQATT and CDR2 SNEGSKA (reference sequence). The CDR3 sequence is 14 residues long. The CDR3 spells CSARDFAGATEAFF. The CDR3 DNA reads as TGCAGTGCTAGAGATTTTGCAGGGGCGACTGAAGCTTTCTTT.

Ten or more counts support this clonotype. J is TRBJ1-2 and V is TRBV10-3; tentative D call: TRBD1 (5 bases). The CDR3 loop spans 14 amino acids. CDR1 and CDR2 (germline): ENHRY, SYGVKD. V was cut by 2 bases and J by 11 bases, with 18 bases left in between. The CDR3 spells CAISEEIGGAGYTF. CDR3 DNA sequence: TGTGCCATCAGTGAGGAGATCGGGGGAGCGGGATACACCTTC.

This clonotype was seen many times. The CDR3: CASSGTSETGELFF. CDR3 DNA sequence: TGTGCCAGCAGCGGAACTAGCGAGACCGGGGAGCTGTTTTTT. The V call is TRBV9, the J call TRBJ2-2; TRBD2 matches at 7 bases. CDR1 is SGDLS, CDR2 YYNGEE, per germline. V trimming: 3 bases; J trimming: 5 bases; junction bases outside the gene matches: 4. The CDR3 has 14 residues. The full variable domain, rest sourced from reference TRBV9 and TRBJ2-2, is DSGVTQTPKHLITATGQRVTLRCSPRSGDLSVYWYQQSLDQGLQFLIQYYNGEERAKGNILERFSAQQFPDLHSELNLSSLELGDSALYFCASSGTSETGELFFGEGSRLTVL.

This clonotype showed up many times. The chain employs TRBV2 and TRBJ1-1, with D perhaps matching TRBD1 (5 bases). This CDR3 has 15 residues. V shed 6 bases and J shed 1 base, with 15 bases lying between them. Germline assignment: CDR1 SNHLY and CDR2 FYNNEI. This CDR3 is CASRVGTGSNTEAFF. The DNA of the CDR3 is TGTGCCAGCAGAGTCGGTACAGGATCGAACACTGAAGCTTTCTTT.

This clonotype was observed many times. This chain connects TRBV28 to TRBJ1-2; D call uncertain. V lost 5 bases and J 5 bases, leaving 15 bases between the germline ends. Germline V gene sequence: CDR1 MDHEN, CDR2 SYDVKM. The CDR3 loop spans 14 amino acids. CDR3 nucleotides: TGTGCCAGCAGTGGGGAACCCTTCGTTTATGGCTACACCTTC. Protein: CASSGEPFVYGYTF.

This clonotype was found many times. This chain uses TRBV5-1 with TRBJ1-2; 8 bases match TRBD1. CDR1 SGHRS and CDR2 YFSETQ come from the germline V gene. V shed 4 bases, J shed 3 bases, and the junction held 5 bases outside the gene matches. The CDR3 is 14 amino acids. This CDR3 is CASSHTQGDYGYTF. The CDR3 bases are TGCGCCAGCAGCCACACACAGGGGGACTATGGCTACACCTTC.